This TCR beta chain came from a study of CD8+CD57+ T cells in acquired aplastic anemia. Study-level background: Sorted CD4+ and CD8+ cell DNA averaged about 3 ug. Study-level points and caveats: Statistical testing detected no significant gap in CD8+ Simpson's diversity between patients and controls. The study identified roughly 31 CD8+ CDR3 sequences shared by patients and controls.

From germline, CDR1 is MGHDK and CDR2 SYGVNS. This CDR3 is 14 amino acids long. With 3 bases removed from V and 0 bases from J, the gap between germline ends came to 9 bases. With respect to this clonotype: Its antigen remains unidentified.

Profiling that covered TCR beta VDJ and CDR3 relied on genomic DNA as its template. TCRdb reprocessed the reads with MiXCR, giving one entry per CDR3 protein. The repertoire holds 200,000 or so distinct CDR3 sequences, over 60% seen once, with around 45% in the top ten. The rearrangement joins TRBV25-1 to TRBJ2-7; a possible D gene is TRBD1 (6 bases). The sample consisted of sorted CD4+, CD8+, or CD8+CD57+ T cells (not recorded which) from PBMCs. The clonotype comes from a human donor with severe aplastic anemia or a healthy control (not recorded which). Written as DNA, the CDR3 is TGTGCCAGCAGTGAGACAGGCCCCTCCTACGAGCAGTACTTC. Protein product: CASSETGPSYEQYF.